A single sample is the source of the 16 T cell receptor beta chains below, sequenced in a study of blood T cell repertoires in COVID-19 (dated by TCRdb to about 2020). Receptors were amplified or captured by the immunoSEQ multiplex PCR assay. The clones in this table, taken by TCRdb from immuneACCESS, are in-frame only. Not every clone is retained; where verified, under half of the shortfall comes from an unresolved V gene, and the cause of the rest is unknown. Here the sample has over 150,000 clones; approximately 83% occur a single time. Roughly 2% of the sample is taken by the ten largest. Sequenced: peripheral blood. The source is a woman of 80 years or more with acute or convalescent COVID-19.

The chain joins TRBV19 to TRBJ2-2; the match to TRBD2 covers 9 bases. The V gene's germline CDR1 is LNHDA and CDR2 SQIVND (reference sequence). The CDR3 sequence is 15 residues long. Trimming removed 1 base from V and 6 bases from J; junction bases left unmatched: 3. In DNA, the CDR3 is TGTGCCAGTAGTATAGTCGGGACTAGCTCCGGGGAGCTGTTTTTT. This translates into CASSIVGTSSGELFF. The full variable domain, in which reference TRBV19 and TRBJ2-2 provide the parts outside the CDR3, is DGGITQSPKYLFRKEGQNVTLSCEQNLNHDAMYWYRQDPGQGLRLIYYSQIVNDFQKGDIAEGYSVSREKKESFPLTVTSAQKNPTAFYLCASSIVGTSSGELFFGEGSRLTVL.

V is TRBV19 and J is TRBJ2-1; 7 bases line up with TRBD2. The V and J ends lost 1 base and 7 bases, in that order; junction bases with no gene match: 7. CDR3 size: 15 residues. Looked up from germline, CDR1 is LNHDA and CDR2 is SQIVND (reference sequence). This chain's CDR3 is CASSIAVGRGNEQFF. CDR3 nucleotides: TGTGCCAGTAGTATAGCGGTGGGGCGGGGGAATGAGCAGTTCTTC. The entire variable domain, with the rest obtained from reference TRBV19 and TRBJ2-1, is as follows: DGGITQSPKYLFRKEGQNVTLSCEQNLNHDAMYWYRQDPGQGLRLIYYSQIVNDFQKGDIAEGYSVSREKKESFPLTVTSAQKNPTAFYLCASSIAVGRGNEQFFGPGTRLTVL.

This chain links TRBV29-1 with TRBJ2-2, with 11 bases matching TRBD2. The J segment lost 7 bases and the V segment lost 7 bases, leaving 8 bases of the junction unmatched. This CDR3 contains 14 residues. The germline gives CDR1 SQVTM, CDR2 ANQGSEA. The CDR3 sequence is CSGATSGTGGELFF. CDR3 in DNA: TGCAGCGGGGCGACTAGCGGGACTGGCGGGGAGCTGTTTTTT.

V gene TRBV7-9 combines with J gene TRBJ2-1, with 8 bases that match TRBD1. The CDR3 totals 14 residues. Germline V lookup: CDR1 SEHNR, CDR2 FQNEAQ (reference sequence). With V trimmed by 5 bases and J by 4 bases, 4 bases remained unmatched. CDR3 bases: TGTGCCAGCAGCGGGGACAGGAGATACAATGAGCAGTTCTTC. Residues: CASSGDRRYNEQFF.

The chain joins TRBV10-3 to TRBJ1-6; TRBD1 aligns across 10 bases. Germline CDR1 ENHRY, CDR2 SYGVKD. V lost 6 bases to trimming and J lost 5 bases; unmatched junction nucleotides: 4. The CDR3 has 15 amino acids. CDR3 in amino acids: CAISPGTGDNSPLHF. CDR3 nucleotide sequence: TGTGCCATCAGCCCCGGGACAGGGGATAATTCACCCCTCCACTTT.

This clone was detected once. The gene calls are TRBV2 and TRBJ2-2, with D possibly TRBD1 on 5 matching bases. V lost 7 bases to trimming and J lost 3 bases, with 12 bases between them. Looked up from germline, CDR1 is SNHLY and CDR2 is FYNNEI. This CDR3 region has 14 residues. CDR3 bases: TGTGCCAGCACCTTGGACACCTACACCGGGGAGCTGTTTTTT. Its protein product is CASTLDTYTGELFF.

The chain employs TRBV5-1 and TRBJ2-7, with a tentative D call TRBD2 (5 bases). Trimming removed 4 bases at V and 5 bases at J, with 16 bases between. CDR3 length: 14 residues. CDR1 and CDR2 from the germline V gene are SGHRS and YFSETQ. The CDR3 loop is CASSKEGSADEQYF. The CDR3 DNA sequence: TGCGCCAGCAGCAAAGAGGGCTCGGCTGACGAGCAGTACTTC.

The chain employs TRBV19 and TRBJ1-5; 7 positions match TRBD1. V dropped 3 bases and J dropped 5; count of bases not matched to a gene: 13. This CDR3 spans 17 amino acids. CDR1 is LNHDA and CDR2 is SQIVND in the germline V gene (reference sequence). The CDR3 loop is CASSMRGGGFPDQPQHF. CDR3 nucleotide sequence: TGTGCCAGTAGTATGAGAGGGGGCGGCTTTCCCGATCAGCCCCAGCATTTT.

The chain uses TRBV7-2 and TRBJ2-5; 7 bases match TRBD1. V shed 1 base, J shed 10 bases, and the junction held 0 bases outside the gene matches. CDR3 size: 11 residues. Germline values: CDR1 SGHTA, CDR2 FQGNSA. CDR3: CASSLGTGQYF. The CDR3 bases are TGTGCCAGCAGCTTAGGGACAGGCCAGTACTTC.

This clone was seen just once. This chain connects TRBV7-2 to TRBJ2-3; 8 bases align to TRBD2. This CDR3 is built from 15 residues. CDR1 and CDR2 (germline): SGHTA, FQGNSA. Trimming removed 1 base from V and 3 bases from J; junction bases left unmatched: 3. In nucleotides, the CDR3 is TGTGCCAGCAGCTTAGAGCGGGAGCGTACAGATACGCAGTATTTT. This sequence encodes CASSLERERTDTQYF.

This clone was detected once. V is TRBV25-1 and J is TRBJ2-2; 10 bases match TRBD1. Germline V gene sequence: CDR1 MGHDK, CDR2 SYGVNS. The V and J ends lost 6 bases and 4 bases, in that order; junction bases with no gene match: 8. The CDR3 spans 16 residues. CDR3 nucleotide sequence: TGTGCCAGCAGGCAGGCCGGACAGGGGGTCACCGGGGAGCTGTTTTTT. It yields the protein CASRQAGQGVTGELFF. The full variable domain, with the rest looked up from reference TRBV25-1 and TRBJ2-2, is EADIYQTPRYLVIGTGKKITLECSQTMGHDKMYWYQQDPGMELHLIHYSYGVNSTEKGDLSSESTVSRIRTEHFPLTLESARPSHTSQYLCASRQAGQGVTGELFFGEGSRLTVL.

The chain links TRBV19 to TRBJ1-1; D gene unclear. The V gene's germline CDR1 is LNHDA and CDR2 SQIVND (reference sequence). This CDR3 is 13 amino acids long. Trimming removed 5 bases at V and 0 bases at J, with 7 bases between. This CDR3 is CASSLQMNTEAFF. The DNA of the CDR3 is TGTGCCAGTAGTTTACAAATGAACACTGAAGCTTTCTTT.

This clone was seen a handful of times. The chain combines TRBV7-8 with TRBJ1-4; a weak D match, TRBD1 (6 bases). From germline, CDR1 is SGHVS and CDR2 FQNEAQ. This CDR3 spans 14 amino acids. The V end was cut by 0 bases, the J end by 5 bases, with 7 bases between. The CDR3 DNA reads TGTGCCAGCAGCTTAGCAGGGGGAAATGAAAAACTGTTTTTT. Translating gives CASSLAGGNEKLFF. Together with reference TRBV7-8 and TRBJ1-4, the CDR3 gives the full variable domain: GAGVSQSPRYKVAKRGQDVALRCDPISGHVSLFWYQQALGQGPEFLTYFQNEAQLDKSGLPSDRFFAERPEGSVSTLKIQRTQQEDSAVYLCASSLAGGNEKLFFGSGTQLSVL.

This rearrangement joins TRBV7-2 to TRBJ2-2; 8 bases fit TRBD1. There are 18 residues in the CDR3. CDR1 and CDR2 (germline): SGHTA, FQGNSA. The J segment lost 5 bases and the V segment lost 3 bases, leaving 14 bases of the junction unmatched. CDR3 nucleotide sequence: TGTGCCAGCAGCTTGGGGGTTGGACAGGGCGGTCGTACCGGGGAGCTGTTTTTT. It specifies CASSLGVGQGGRTGELFF.

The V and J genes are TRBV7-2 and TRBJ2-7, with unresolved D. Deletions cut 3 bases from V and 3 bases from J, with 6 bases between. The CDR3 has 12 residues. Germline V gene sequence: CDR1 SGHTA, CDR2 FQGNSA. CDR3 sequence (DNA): TGTGCCAGCAGCTTCACACACTACGAGCAGTACTTC. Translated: CASSFTHYEQYF.

CDR3 DNA sequence: TGTGCCAGCAGCCCTACCCTAATGGGAGGGTTTTGGGAGCAGTACTTC. Its protein product is CASSPTLMGGFWEQYF. The chain couples TRBV9 to TRBJ2-7, with 7 bases lining up with TRBD2. With 4 bases clipped from V and 7 bases from J, the junction kept 17 bases outside the gene matches. Per the germline V gene, CDR1 is SGDLS and CDR2 is YYNGEE. The CDR3 is 16 residues long. The whole variable domain, remainder taken from reference TRBV9 and TRBJ2-7, is DSGVTQTPKHLITATGQRVTLRCSPRSGDLSVYWYQQSLDQGLQFLIQYYNGEERAKGNILERFSAQQFPDLHSELNLSSLELGDSALYFCASSPTLMGGFWEQYFGPGTRLTVT.